This TCR beta chain was captured in a study of naive and memory T cell subsets (dated 2017 in TCRdb). With regard to the full study: An open-source, UMI-based TCR alpha and beta sequencing pipeline was applied to sorted naive and memory peripheral blood T cell subsets. The results of the functional CMV T cell responses matched the IgG serology results in every case. RNA was DNase-treated and reverse transcribed with TCR constant-region primers, mostly using SuperScript III.

To prepare the library, UMI-ligation and nested PCR was applied. To cover both TRBC1 and TRBC2, the beta constant-region primer consisted of an equimolar mix of two oligonucleotides. A single-stranded oligonucleotide bearing the SP2 primer plus a 12-nucleotide UMI was ligated onto the 3' end of the cDNA by T4 RNA ligase 1. The ligated cDNA went through four rounds of PCR with nested alpha and beta constant-region primers together with the SP2 primer. The ligation reaction was incubated at 16°C for about 20-24 hours. To avoid over-amplification, PCR2 was usually performed as a SYBR Green qPCR and halted once a predetermined threshold was reached. Apart from the first purification, every purification step used Agencourt AMPure XP magnetic beads. Library quantification was done by Qubit, followed by a TapeStation check on which the main peak was expected at around 650 bp. Pooled libraries were sequenced on an Illumina MiSeq with v2 2x251 paired-end kits, typically giving roughly 0.9-2.2 million reads per sample. Each sample was pooled at 4 nM, and about 5-7.5% PhiX was included to help cluster recognition. As for how the authors treated the data: V and J genes were assigned to Demultiplexor-processed FASTQ reads by Decombinator through tag matching, with a single base-pair mismatch being allowed. UMIs were used by Collapsinator to correct both sequencing errors and frequency errors arising from PCR heterogeneity. CDR3Translator translated TCRs and extracted CDR3s from the conserved cysteine to the FGXG phenylalanine, flagging non-productive sequences. Gini, Shannon entropy and inverse Simpson indices were calculated on repertoires that had been subsampled to equal numbers of UMI-defined TCRs. Power-law fits to clonotype abundance distributions were performed by maximum likelihood within the linear range. When run on a single naive CD8 sample, MIGEC and the pipeline yielded similar UMI counts, similar unique TCR numbers and similar clonal distributions. In one analysis, naive TCRs that were also found in any memory subset of the same donor were excluded from the naive repertoire. The repertoires were searched for under 7,500 CMV-associated CDR3 sequences that had been compiled from VDJdb and a published dataset. Using fastp at Q25 and MiXCR, TCRdb reprocessed the public reads and kept productive beta chains. Each entry merges the rows of one CDR3 protein and shows their most common DNA and genes. The V and J calls were determined by TCRdb, not by the authors. The sample profile shows 120,000 to 150,000 distinct CDR3 sequences; about a sixth of them were found once. Jointly, the top ten make up about 0.14% of the sample.

The germline V gene encodes CDR1 LGHDT and CDR2 YNNKEL (reference sequence). At the junction V is shortened by 4 bases and J by 0 bases, with 6 bases in between. The CDR3 goes from the cysteine to the phenylalanine over 13 residues. Kept here is only the CDR3 DNA, which spans 39 bases and is read in frame from base 1. From the second PCR step on, the TCR alpha and beta chain libraries were amplified in separate reactions. Donor CMV status was determined by IFNgamma production from CD4+ T cells after overnight stimulation of fresh PBMCs with CMV viral lysate. Miltenyi beads were used first to positively select CD4 T cells, and CD8 T cells were then positively selected from the CD4-negative fraction. Cells stained for CD3, CD4, CD8, CD45RA, CD27 and a live/dead dye were sorted on a BD Aria II into four subsets by CD45RA and CD27. Blood was obtained from a few healthy volunteers, and the blood from each volunteer was fractionated into CD4 and CD8 T cells and subsequently into four differentiation subsets. About 120 ml of peripheral blood was drawn per donor, and PBMC were isolated by Ficoll-Paque PLUS density-gradient centrifugation. The sorted cells were lysed in RLT buffer, after which RNA was extracted using a Qiagen RNeasy kit and kept at -80 degrees C.

In the case of this clonotype: What this receptor recognizes is not known. Base quality data are lacking; no much larger clone is found one base away.

The investigation overall reported the following: Following error correction, more than 85% of naive TCR sequences occurred only once, which made naive abundance distributions much steeper than those of memory subsets. Clonotypes were defined as single alpha or beta chain sequences, not paired alpha/beta receptors. TCR abundance followed a power law with an exponent that was different for naive and memory subsets but consistent across the three individuals. RNA-based TCR counts may be affected by expression changes linked to T cell activation and differentiation. Gini index rose and Shannon and inverse Simpson diversity fell from naive through CM, EM and EMRA in both CD4 and CD8 cells. The repertoire findings for the naive and memory subsets could not be validated, as no ground truth was available. Naive repertoires, especially CD8, contained a few larger clonotypes, possibly memory cells re-expressing CD45RA.

This receptor was identified in a human donor in good health. The chain is encoded by TRBV3-1 joined to TRBJ2-5; the D segment cannot be called with confidence. Sequenced sample: naive CD4+ T cells from blood. The cell subset or site label corresponds to: naive T cells, CD45RA high CD27+. The CDR3 protein is CASSRLYQETQYF. The nucleotide sequence is TGTGCCAGCAGCCGACTCTACCAAGAGACCCAGTACTTC.